Listed below are T cell receptor beta chains from one sample, sequenced in a study of shared clonotypes between healthy human individuals. TCRdb's table, derived via immunoSEQ multiplex PCR, lists solely in-frame clones and lacks some. The repertoire holds over a million clones, with about four fifths as singletons. The sequencing sample was made of memory CD4+ T cells from PBMCs. These receptors were obtained from a man aged 18 to 30 in good health. Some clones in this sample may be carry-over from other donors' samples. Each CDR3 is given with its conserved first and last residue. Each record gives: D gene, V gene, J gene, clone size, CDR3 DNA, CDR3 protein. A D gene is named only where the DNA matches it firmly. Clone size is given for some rows only: seen once, a few or many times, or a class if the clone is expanded.

>-|TRBV11-2|TRBJ1-4|-
TGTGCCAGCAGCTTTACCTGGGGGACCGAAAAACTGTTTTTT
CASSFTWGTEKLFF
>-|TRBV18|TRBJ2-7|-
TGTGCCAGCTCACCTGACCCCTACGAGCAGTACTTC
CASSPDPYEQYF
>-|TRBV6-6|TRBJ2-3|-
TGTGCCAGCAGAAAAGAAACGAGCACAGATACGCAGTATTTT
CASRKETSTDTQYF
>-|TRBV28|TRBJ2-6|-
TGTGCCAGCAGTTCGAGCCTTTTTTTCGGCTCTGGGGCCAACGTCCTGACTTTC
CASSSSLFFGSGANVLTF
>-|TRBV15|TRBJ1-1|many
TGTGCCACCAGCAGAGAGGAGCCCCGCCAGAACACTGAAGCTTTCTTT
CATSREEPRQNTEAFF
>-|TRBV18|TRBJ2-5|-
TGTGCCAGCTCACTAGGATTCCAAGAGACCCAGTACTTC
CASSLGFQETQYF
>-|TRBV4-1|TRBJ1-4|-
TGCGCCAGCAGCCTAGCCCGGGACACCAACGAAAAACTGTTTTTT
CASSLARDTNEKLFF
>-|TRBV7-9|TRBJ2-2|few
TGTGCCAGCAGCTCCGATTCCGGAGGGGAGCTGTTTTTT
CASSSDSGGELFF
>-|TRBV2|TRBJ2-1|-
TGTGCCAGCAGTGAAGCTCCGCCTCTAGCTTCTCCCCACAATGAGCAGTTCTTC
CASSEAPPLASPHNEQFF
>-|TRBV5-4|TRBJ2-7|-
TGTGCCAGCAGCTTGGATCCGGACAGAGAGCAGTACTTC
CASSLDPDREQYF
>TRBD2|TRBV6-1|TRBJ2-7|-
TGTGCCAGCACCTTCTCGACTAGCGGGAGCTACGAGCAGTACTTC
CASTFSTSGSYEQYF
>TRBD1|TRBV28|TRBJ2-5|-
TGTGCCAGCAGTCGGGACAGGGTGGTCAGAGAGACCCAGTACTTC
CASSRDRVVRETQYF
>-|TRBV19|TRBJ2-1|once
TGTGCCAGCGACGACAGCCACCCCTACAATGAGCAGTTCTTC
CASDDSHPYNEQFF
>TRBD1|TRBV9|TRBJ1-2|many
TGTGCCAGCAGCCAAAGGCGGGACAGGGGGCGCACGGAAGGCTACACCTTC
CASSQRRDRGRTEGYTF
>-|TRBV7-2|TRBJ1-2|-
TGTGCCAGCAGCTTAGTAGGCAGGGCTAACTATGGCTACACCTTC
CASSLVGRANYGYTF
>TRBD1|TRBV7-9|TRBJ2-7|-
TGTGCCAGCAGCCCCCAGACAGGGACCTACGAGCAGTACTTC
CASSPQTGTYEQYF
>-|TRBV7-2|TRBJ2-2|few
TGTGCCAGCAGCTCATCTAGGAACGGGGAGCTGTTTTTT
CASSSSRNGELFF
>TRBD2|TRBV4-1|TRBJ2-7|-
TGCGCCAGCAGCCGTGGGACTAACTACGAGCAGTACTTC
CASSRGTNYEQYF
>TRBD2|TRBV28|TRBJ2-5|-
TGTGCCAGCAGTCGACTAGCGGGAGTACGAGAGACCCAGTACTTC
CASSRLAGVRETQYF
>-|TRBV27|TRBJ1-1|few
TGTGCCAGCAGGTCGAGGCCGGGGACCTATGAAGCTTTCTTT
CASRSRPGTYEAFF
>-|TRBV20-1|TRBJ2-7|-
TGCAGTGCTGAGGAAGCCTACGAGCAGTACTTC
CSAEEAYEQYF
>TRBD1|TRBV30|TRBJ1-6|once
TGTGCCTGGAGTGTACAGACAGGGGATAATTCACCCCTCCACTTT
CAWSVQTGDNSPLHF
>-|TRBV28|TRBJ1-5|-
TGTGCCAGCAGTTTAGGGACACAGCCAGGGCATTTT
CASSLGTQPGHF
>TRBD2|TRBV2|TRBJ2-3|-
TGTGCCAGCAGCCCTTACGGGACTAGCGGCACAGATACGCAGTATTTT
CASSPYGTSGTDTQYF
>-|TRBV7-2|TRBJ1-5|-
TGTGCCAGCAGCTTAGTAGGGTCACCATATAGCAATCAGCCCCAGCATTTT
CASSLVGSPYSNQPQHF
>TRBD1|TRBV6-5|TRBJ2-2|-
TGTGCCAGCAGTTATCGGACAGGGGTACGCACCGGGGAGCTGTTTTTT
CASSYRTGVRTGELFF
>-|TRBV28|TRBJ1-2|-
TGTGCCAGCAGTTTCGGCGGGATTACTAACTATGGCTACACCTTC
CASSFGGITNYGYTF
>-|TRBV19|TRBJ2-2|once
TGTGCCAGTAGTCGAATTACCGGGGAGCTGTTTTTT
CASSRITGELFF
>TRBD2|TRBV27|TRBJ2-7|-
TGTGCCAGCACCCCCTCGGCCCGGTTTCTAGCGGGAGGATTGGGCTTCTACGAGCAGTACTTC
CASTPSARFLAGGLGFYEQYF
>-|TRBV2|TRBJ1-2|-
TGTGCCAGCAGTATCGAAGGAGCTAACTATGGCTACACCTTC
CASSIEGANYGYTF
>-|TRBV19|TRBJ2-5|-
TGTGCCAGTAGTACGGTAGTTCAAGAGACCCAGTACTTC
CASSTVVQETQYF
>TRBD1|TRBV5-1|TRBJ1-2|-
TGCGCCAGCAGGGAGACAGGGGGCTATGGCTACACCTTC
CASRETGGYGYTF
>-|TRBV7-2|TRBJ2-1|few
TGTGCCAGCAGCTCTACCCCCCGCAGGGCCTCCTACAATGAGCAGTTCTTC
CASSSTPRRASYNEQFF
>TRBD1|TRBV5-1|TRBJ1-4|-
TGCGCCAGCAAGACAGGGACGATTGCAACTAATGAAAAACTGTTTTTT
CASKTGTIATNEKLFF
>TRBD1|TRBV15|TRBJ2-3|-
TGTGCCACCAGCAGGCCGGGACAGGGGTCGGATACGCAGTATTTT
CATSRPGQGSDTQYF
>-|TRBV6-1|TRBJ1-2|-
TGTGCCAGCAGTGAAGCCGGTTTGACCCTCTATGGCTACACCTTC
CASSEAGLTLYGYTF
>-|TRBV19|TRBJ2-7|-
TGTGCCAGTAGTATCGGTTCCGACAGGCGTGAGCAGTACTTC
CASSIGSDRREQYF
>-|TRBV2|TRBJ2-2|-
TGTGCCAGCAGAGGCCAGACCAGCCAGGCGGGGCTGTTTTTT
CASRGQTSQAGLFF